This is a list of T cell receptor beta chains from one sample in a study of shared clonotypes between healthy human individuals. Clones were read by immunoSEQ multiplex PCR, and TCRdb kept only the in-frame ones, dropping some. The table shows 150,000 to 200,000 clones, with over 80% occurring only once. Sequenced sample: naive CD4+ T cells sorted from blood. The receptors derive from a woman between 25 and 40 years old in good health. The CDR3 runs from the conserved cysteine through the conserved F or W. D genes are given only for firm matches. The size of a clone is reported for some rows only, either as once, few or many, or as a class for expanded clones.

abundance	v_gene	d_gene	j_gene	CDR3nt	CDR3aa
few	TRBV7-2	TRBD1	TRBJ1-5	TGTGCCAGCAGCTTAGGGACAGGGGGCAAGCCCCAGCATTTT	CASSLGTGGKPQHF
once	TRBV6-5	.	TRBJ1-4	TGTGCCAGCAGCAGAGGGGGGCGCTTAGATGAAAAACTGTTTTTT	CASSRGGRLDEKLFF
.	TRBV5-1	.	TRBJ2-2	TGCGCCAGCAGCCGGACGGGCCTCAGGAACACCGGGGAGCTGTTTTTT	CASSRTGLRNTGELFF
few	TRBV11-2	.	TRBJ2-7	TGTGCCAGCAGCTTCCGACAGGTTCACTACGAGCAGTACTTC	CASSFRQVHYEQYF
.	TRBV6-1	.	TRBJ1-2	TGTGCCAGCAGTGAGGCAGGGGACTATGGCTACACCTTC	CASSEAGDYGYTF
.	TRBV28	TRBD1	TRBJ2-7	TGTGCCAGCAGAAGCCCCGGGACAGGGGACTACGAGCAGTACTTC	CASRSPGTGDYEQYF
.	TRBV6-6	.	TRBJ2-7	TGTGCCAGCAGCCAGGACAGTCCCTCCTACGAGCAGTACTTC	CASSQDSPSYEQYF
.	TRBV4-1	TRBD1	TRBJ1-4	TGCGCCAGCAGCCCTGGGACAGGAGGGGAAAAACTGTTTTTT	CASSPGTGGEKLFF
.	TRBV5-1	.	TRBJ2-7	TGCGCCAGCAAGGTCGATCACGGGGACACCGCCTACGAGCAGTACTTC	CASKVDHGDTAYEQYF
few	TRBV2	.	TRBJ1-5	TGTGCCAGCAGTGTGCGGTCTGAGGCCCAGCATTTT	CASSVRSEAQHF
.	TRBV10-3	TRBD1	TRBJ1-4	TGTGCCATCAGTGGGGACAGGGGAGGAGAGGAAAAACTGTTTTTT	CAISGDRGGEEKLFF
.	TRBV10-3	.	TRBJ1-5	TGTGCCATCGCTCAGGCCCTCGATCAGCCCCAGCATTTT	CAIAQALDQPQHF
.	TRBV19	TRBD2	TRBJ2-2	TGTGCCAGTAGTAGCGGGAGGGCTGCCGGGGAGCTGTTTTTT	CASSSGRAAGELFF
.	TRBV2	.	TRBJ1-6	TGTGCCAGCAGAACGGACAGAATGAATTCACCCCTCCACTTT	CASRTDRMNSPLHF
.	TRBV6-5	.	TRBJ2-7	TGTGCCAGCAGTTACTCGAGGCTAGCCAGCTCCTACGAGCAGTACTTC	CASSYSRLASSYEQYF
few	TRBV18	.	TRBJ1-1	TGTGCCAGCTCACCTGGGGCATGGAGTGAAGCTTTCTTT	CASSPGAWSEAFF
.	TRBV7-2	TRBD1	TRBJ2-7	TGTGCCAGCAGCCGGGACAGGGGTTACGAGCAGTACTTC	CASSRDRGYEQYF
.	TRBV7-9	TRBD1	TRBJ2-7	TGTGCCAGCAGCCACCGGGACAGGGGTCTCTACGAGCAGTACTTC	CASSHRDRGLYEQYF
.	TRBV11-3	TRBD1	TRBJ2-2	TGTGCCAGCAGCTTAGGTGGGACAGGGCACACCGGGGAGCTGTTTTTT	CASSLGGTGHTGELFF
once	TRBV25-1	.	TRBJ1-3	TGTGCCAGCAGTGCGGGGGGAGCCGGAAACACCATATATTTT	CASSAGGAGNTIYF
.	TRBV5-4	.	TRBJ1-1	TGTGCCAGCAGCTTGGGCGAGGGGTGGGCTTTCTTT	CASSLGEGWAFF
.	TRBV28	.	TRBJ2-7	TGTGCCAGCAGTCAAGGTCAGGGGTGGTACGAGCAGTACTTC	CASSQGQGWYEQYF